This T cell receptor (beta chain) was identified in a study of T-cell memory formation after mild COVID-19. There are a few counts of this clonotype. Antigen: not known. The germline gives CDR1 SGHRS, CDR2 YFSETQ. The ends were cut back, 0 bases at V and 2 bases at J, with 18 bases in the middle. There are 17 residues in the CDR3. MiXCR was run by TCRdb on the 5' RACE reads, yielding one entry per CDR3 protein. The table records 550,000 to 650,000 distinct CDR3 sequences, 15% to 20% of them present only once. Study-wide findings and caveats: Clones shrinking from day 15 to 85 showed even CD4/CD8 mixes; later expanders tilted CD4+.

This TCR derives from an adult woman who had mild COVID-19 (a few samples of this study predate the infection). Cell type and time point are not known. The chain couples TRBV5-1 to TRBJ2-7; the D is unclear. The sequencing sample was made of PBMCs or a T cell subset sorted from them (not recorded which). The CDR3 coding sequence is TGCGCCAGCAGCTTGGCCCCGGGTCCCCTGGCCACCTACGAGCAGTACTTC. It encodes CASSLAPGPLATYEQYF.